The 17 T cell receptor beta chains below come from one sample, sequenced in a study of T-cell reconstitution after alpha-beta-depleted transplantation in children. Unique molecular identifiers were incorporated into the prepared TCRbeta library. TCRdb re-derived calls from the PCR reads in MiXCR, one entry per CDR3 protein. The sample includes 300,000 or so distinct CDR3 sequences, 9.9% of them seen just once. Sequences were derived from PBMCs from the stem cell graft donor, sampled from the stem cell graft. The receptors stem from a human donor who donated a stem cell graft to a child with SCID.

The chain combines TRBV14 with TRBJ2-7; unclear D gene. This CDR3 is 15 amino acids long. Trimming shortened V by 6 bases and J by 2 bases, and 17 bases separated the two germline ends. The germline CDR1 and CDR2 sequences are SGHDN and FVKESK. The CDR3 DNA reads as TGTGCCAGCAGGGGAATTACATCACCTGCCTACGAGCAGTACTTC. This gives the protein CASRGITSPAYEQYF.

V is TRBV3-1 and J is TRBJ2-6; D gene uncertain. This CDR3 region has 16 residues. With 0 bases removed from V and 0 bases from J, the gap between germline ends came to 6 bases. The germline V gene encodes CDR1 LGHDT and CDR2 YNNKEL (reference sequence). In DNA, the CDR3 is TGTGCCAGCAGCCAAGATATCACCTCTGGGGCCAACGTCCTGACTTTC. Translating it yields CASSQDITSGANVLTF.

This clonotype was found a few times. The CDR3 nucleotides are TGTGCCAGCAGCGAGACGTTCGACACCGCTGCAGATACGCAGTATTTT. It encodes CASSETFDTAADTQYF. V is TRBV2 and J is TRBJ2-3; D gene ambiguous. Germline V gene data show CDR1 as SNHLY and CDR2 as FYNNEI. This CDR3 has 16 residues. The V end lost 6 bases, the J end lost 4 bases, and 20 bases lay between the germline ends.

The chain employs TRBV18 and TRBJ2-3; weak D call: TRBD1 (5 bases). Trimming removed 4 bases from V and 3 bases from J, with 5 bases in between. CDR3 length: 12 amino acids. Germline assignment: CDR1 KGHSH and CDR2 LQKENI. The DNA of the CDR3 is TGTGCCAGCTCACGACAGACAGATACGCAGTATTTT. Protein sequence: CASSRQTDTQYF.

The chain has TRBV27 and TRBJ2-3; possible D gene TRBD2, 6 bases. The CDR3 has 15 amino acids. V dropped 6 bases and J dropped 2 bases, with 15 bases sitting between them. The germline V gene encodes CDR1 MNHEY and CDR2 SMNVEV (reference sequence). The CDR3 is CASRGGGANTDTQYF. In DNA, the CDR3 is TGTGCCAGCAGGGGAGGAGGAGCCAACACAGATACGCAGTATTTT.

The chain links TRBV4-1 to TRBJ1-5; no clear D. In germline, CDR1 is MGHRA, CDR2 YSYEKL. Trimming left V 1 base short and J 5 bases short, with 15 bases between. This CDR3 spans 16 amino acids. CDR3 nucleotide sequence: TGCGCCAGCAGCCAAGTTGATTTAATAGCCCATCAGCCCCAGCATTTT. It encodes CASSQVDLIAHQPQHF.

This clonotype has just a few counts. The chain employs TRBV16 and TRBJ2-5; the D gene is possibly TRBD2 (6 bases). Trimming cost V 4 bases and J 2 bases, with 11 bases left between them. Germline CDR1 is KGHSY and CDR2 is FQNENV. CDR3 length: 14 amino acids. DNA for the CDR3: TGTGCCAGCAGCCCCCGGAGGGCACAAGAGACCCAGTACTTC. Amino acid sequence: CASSPRRAQETQYF.

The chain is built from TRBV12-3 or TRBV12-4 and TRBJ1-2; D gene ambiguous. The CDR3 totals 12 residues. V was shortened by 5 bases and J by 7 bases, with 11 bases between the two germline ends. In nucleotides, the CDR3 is TGTGCCAGCAGTGCGCCGGGAGCTGGCTACACCTTC. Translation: CASSAPGAGYTF.

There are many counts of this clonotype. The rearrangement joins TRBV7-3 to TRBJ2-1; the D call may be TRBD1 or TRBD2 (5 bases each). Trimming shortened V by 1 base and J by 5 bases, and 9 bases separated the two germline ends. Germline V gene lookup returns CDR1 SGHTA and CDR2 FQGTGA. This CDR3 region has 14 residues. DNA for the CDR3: TGTGCCAGCAGCTTAAGTGGGGGAAACAATGAGCAGTTCTTC. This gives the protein CASSLSGGNNEQFF. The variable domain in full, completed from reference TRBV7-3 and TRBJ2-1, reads GAGVSQTPSNKVTEKGKYVELRCDPISGHTALYWYRQSLGQGPEFLIYFQGTGAADDSGLPNDRFFAVRPEGSVSTLKIQRTERGDSAVYLCASSLSGGNNEQFFGPGTRLTVL.

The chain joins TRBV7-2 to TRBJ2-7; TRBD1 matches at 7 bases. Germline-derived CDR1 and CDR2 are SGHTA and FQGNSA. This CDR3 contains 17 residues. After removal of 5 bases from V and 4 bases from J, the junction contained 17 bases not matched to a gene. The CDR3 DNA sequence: TGTGCCAGCAGCGTTCCTAAGGACAGGCAGTCCTCGTACGAGCAGTACTTC. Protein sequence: CASSVPKDRQSSYEQYF.

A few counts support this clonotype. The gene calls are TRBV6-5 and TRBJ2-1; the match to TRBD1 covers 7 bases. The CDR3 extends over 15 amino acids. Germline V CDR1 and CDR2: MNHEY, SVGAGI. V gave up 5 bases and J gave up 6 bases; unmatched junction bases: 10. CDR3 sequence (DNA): TGTGCCAGCAGTCACCCACCGGGACAGACCAATGAGCAGTTCTTC. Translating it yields CASSHPPGQTNEQFF.

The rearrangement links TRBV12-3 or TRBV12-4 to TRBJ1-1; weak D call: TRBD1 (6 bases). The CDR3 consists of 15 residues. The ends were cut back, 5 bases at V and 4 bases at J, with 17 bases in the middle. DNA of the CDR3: TGTGCCAGCAGTCGCCCCCAAGGGGGGGGCACTGAAGCTTTCTTT. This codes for CASSRPQGGGTEAFF.

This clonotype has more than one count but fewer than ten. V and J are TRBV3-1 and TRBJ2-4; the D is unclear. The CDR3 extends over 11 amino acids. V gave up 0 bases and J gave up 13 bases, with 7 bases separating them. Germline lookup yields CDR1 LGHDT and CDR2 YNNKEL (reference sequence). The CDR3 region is CASSQDRSQYF. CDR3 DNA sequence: TGTGCCAGCAGCCAAGATAGGTCCCAGTACTTC.

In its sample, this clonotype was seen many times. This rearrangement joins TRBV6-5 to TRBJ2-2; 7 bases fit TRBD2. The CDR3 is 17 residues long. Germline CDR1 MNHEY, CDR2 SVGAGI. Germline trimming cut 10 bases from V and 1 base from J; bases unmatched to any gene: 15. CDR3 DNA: TGTGCCACCCGCCAATCGGTCGCGGGAGAGAACACCGGGGAGCTGTTTTTT. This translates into CATRQSVAGENTGELFF.

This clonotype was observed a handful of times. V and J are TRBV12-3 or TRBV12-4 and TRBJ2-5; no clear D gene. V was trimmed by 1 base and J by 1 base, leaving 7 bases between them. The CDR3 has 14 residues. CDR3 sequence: CASSLVPIQETQYF. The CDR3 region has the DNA TGTGCCAGCAGTTTAGTACCTATCCAAGAGACCCAGTACTTC.

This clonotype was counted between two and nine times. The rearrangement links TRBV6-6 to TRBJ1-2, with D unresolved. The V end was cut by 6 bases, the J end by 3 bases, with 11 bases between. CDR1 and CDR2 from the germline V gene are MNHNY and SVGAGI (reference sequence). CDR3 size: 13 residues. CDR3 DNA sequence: TGTGCCAGCAGGGAACAGCGGTACTATGGCTACACCTTC. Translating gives CASREQRYYGYTF.

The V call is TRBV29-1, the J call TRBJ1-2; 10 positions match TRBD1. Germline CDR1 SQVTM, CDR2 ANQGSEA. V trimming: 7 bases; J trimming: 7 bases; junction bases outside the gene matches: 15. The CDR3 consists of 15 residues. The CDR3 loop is CSADDPGTGAGGYTF. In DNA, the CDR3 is TGCAGCGCTGACGACCCCGGGACAGGGGCCGGTGGCTACACCTTC.